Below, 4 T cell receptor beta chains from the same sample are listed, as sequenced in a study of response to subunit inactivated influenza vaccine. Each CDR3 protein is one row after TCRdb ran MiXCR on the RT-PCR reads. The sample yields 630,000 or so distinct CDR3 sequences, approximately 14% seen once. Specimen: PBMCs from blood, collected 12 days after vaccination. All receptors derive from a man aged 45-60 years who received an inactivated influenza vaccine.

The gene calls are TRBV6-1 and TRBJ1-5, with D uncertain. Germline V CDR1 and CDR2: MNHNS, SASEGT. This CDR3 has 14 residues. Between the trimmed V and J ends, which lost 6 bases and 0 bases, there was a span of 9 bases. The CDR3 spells CASREDGSNQPQHF. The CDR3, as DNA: TGTGCCAGCAGGGAGGACGGTAGCAATCAGCCCCAGCATTTT.

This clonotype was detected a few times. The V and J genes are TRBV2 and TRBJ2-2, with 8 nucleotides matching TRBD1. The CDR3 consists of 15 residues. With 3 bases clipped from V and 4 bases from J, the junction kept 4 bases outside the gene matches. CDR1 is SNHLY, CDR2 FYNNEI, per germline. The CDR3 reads CASSDRGRGTGELFF. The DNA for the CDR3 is TGTGCCAGCAGTGACAGGGGGCGAGGCACCGGGGAGCTGTTTTTT. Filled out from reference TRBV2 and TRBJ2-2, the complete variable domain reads EPEVTQTPSHQVTQMGQEVILRCVPISNHLYFYWYRQILGQKVEFLVSFYNNEISEKSEIFDDQFSVERPDGSNFTLKIRSTKLEDSAMYFCASSDRGRGTGELFFGEGSRLTVL.

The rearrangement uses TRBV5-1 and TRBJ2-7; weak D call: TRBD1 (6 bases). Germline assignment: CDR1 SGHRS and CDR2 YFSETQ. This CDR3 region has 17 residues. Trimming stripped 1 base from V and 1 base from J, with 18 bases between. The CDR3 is CASSLFQGSFGSYEQYF. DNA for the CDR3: TGCGCCAGCAGCTTGTTCCAGGGGTCTTTCGGTTCCTACGAGCAGTACTTC.

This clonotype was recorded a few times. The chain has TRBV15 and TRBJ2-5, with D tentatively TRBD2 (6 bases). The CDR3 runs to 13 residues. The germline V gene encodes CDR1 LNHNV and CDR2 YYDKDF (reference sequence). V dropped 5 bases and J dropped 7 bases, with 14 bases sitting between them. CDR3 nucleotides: TGTGCCACCAGCCCGGTTGGGGGGTGGACCCAGTACTTC. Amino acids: CATSPVGGWTQYF.